One sample yielded the 10 T cell receptor beta chains listed below, sequenced in a study of cytomegalovirus exposure and HLA in healthy donors. In the PCR, 60 Vbeta and 13 Jbeta primers were used. The data were produced by immunoSEQ multiplex PCR, yet TCRdb's version contains in-frame clones alone and is incomplete. Of 100,000 to 150,000 clones in the sample, approximately 80% were seen once. Sequencing was done on a sample of PBMCs. These receptors all come from a girl aged 2-10 years in good health and CMV-seronegative.

The chain combines TRBV7-2 with TRBJ2-7, with 10 bases that match TRBD1. V trimming: 5 bases; J trimming: 2 bases; junction bases outside the gene matches: 6. This CDR3 comprises 15 residues. Germline values: CDR1 SGHTA, CDR2 FQGNSA. CDR3 bases: TGTGCCAGCAGCAGACCCGGGACAGGGGCCTACGAGCAGTACTTC. As protein: CASSRPGTGAYEQYF.

J is TRBJ2-2 and V is TRBV5-6; 8 bases agree with TRBD2. With 3 bases clipped from V and 3 bases from J, the junction kept 1 base outside the gene matches. Germline lookup yields CDR1 SGHDT and CDR2 YYEEEE. The CDR3 is 14 residues long. In nucleotides, the CDR3 is TGTGCCAGCAGCTCGGGACTAGACACCGGGGAGCTGTTTTTT. Encoded protein: CASSSGLDTGELFF.

This sequence joins TRBV5-4 and TRBJ1-1; D possibly corresponds to TRBD1 (6 bases). The V and J ends lost 0 bases and 7 bases respectively, with 10 bases between them. From germline, CDR1 is SGHNT and CDR2 YYREEE (reference sequence). The CDR3 has 13 residues. The CDR3 nucleotides read TGTGCCAGCAGCTTGGATCAGGGGTATGAAGCTTTCTTT. It codes for CASSLDQGYEAFF.

This chain uses TRBV7-6 with TRBJ1-1; TRBD1 is a possible D gene (6 bases). Trimming removed 1 base at V and 6 bases at J, with 21 bases between. Per germline, CDR1 SGHVS and CDR2 FNYEAQ. This CDR3 region has 17 residues. In DNA form, the CDR3 reads TGTGCCAGCAGCTTAGGGGGGGCGCGGGAGATTGTAGCTGAAGCTTTCTTT. Its protein is CASSLGGAREIVAEAFF.

The chain's CDR3 is CASSDSTRGGYTF. CDR3 in DNA: TGTGCCAGCAGTGATTCAACAAGGGGCGGCTACACCTTC. The genes are TRBV25-1 and TRBJ1-2, with D maybe TRBD1 (5 bases). The CDR3 totals 13 residues. Per germline, CDR1 MGHDK and CDR2 SYGVNS. Trimming removed 3 bases at V and 8 bases at J, with 13 bases between.

This chain connects TRBV30 to TRBJ2-1; D is ambiguous. The CDR3 has 14 residues. The germline V gene has CDR1 GTSNPN and CDR2 SVGIG (reference sequence). V lost 1 base and J lost 0, with 7 bases in between. CDR3 protein: CAWSDWSSYNEQFF. As DNA, the CDR3 is TGTGCCTGGAGTGACTGGAGCTCCTACAATGAGCAGTTCTTC.

This clone has at least ten counts. The chain carries TRBV9 and TRBJ2-3; TRBD2 matches at 7 bases. The CDR3 totals 16 residues. Trimming cost V 0 bases and J 1 base; bases outside gene matches: 5. Germline V CDR1 and CDR2: SGDLS, YYNGEE. CDR3 sequence: CASSVEGGRGTDTQYF. CDR3 nucleotide sequence: TGTGCCAGCAGCGTAGAGGGTGGGAGGGGCACAGATACGCAGTATTTT.

The V call is TRBV6-1, the J call TRBJ1-3; weak D call: TRBD1 (5 bases). This CDR3 contains 13 residues. Per the germline V gene, CDR1 is MNHNS and CDR2 is SASEGT. V was trimmed by 7 bases and J by 4 bases, leaving 11 bases between them. CDR3 amino acids: CASTTGLGNTIYF. The CDR3 DNA sequence: TGTGCCAGCACCACGGGACTAGGAAACACCATATATTTT.

The chain carries TRBV7-2 and TRBJ2-3; tentatively, D is TRBD2 (5 bases). The CDR3 runs to 15 residues. V lost 3 bases, J lost 4 bases, and 14 bases lay in between. Per germline, CDR1 SGHTA and CDR2 FQGNSA. CDR3 coding DNA: TGTGCCAGCAGCTTCAGAAGAGGGTCGGCAGATACGCAGTATTTT. This gives the protein CASSFRRGSADTQYF.

V and J are TRBV6-4 and TRBJ2-1; 8 nucleotides line up with TRBD1. CDR1 MRHNA and CDR2 SNTAGT come from the germline V gene. The trim removed 3 bases at V and 2 bases at J, leaving 6 bases unmatched. The CDR3 extends over 16 amino acids. CDR3 loop: CASSETDRGPYNEQFF. Here the CDR3 DNA reads TGTGCCAGCAGTGAAACAGACAGGGGCCCCTACAATGAGCAGTTCTTC.